The 32 T cell receptor beta chains reported below all come from one sample, sequenced in a study of blood T cell repertoires in COVID-19. Sequencing was performed with immunoSEQ multiplex PCR; in TCRdb, only in-frame clones are kept and a portion is missing. Of 470,000 or so clones listed, 70% to 90% were seen once; the top ten hold roughly 3.2%. The sample comprised peripheral blood. The receptors stem from a human donor in a cohort sampled during active COVID-19.

This sequence joins TRBV5-5 and TRBJ2-3; TRBD1 matches 8 bases. CDR1 SGHKS and CDR2 YYEKEE come from the germline V gene (reference sequence). The V segment lost 2 bases and the J segment 1 base; nucleotides outside the gene matches: 9. The CDR3 covers 17 residues. The CDR3, as DNA: TGTGCCAGCAGCTTAACACCGACAGGGGTGGGCACAGATACGCAGTATTTT. Translation: CASSLTPTGVGTDTQYF.

The genes are TRBV9 and TRBJ1-1, with D unresolved. Germline V lookup: CDR1 SGDLS, CDR2 YYNGEE. Trimming took off 0 bases at V and 6 bases at J, with 15 bases between the two ends. This CDR3 contains 15 residues. The CDR3 bases are TGTGCCAGCAGCGTAGTGCTCGCGTCGAGAGCTGAAGCTTTCTTT. It codes for CASSVVLASRAEAFF.

The chain is built from TRBV19 and TRBJ2-1, with D perhaps matching TRBD2 (6 bases). CDR1 is LNHDA, CDR2 SQIVND, per germline (reference sequence). The CDR3 has 15 amino acids. Trimming stripped 5 bases from V and 4 bases from J, with 15 bases between. The CDR3 loop is CASSGSAGFYNEQFF. CDR3 DNA sequence: TGTGCCAGTAGTGGATCAGCGGGCTTTTACAATGAGCAGTTCTTC.

This chain joins TRBV19 and TRBJ2-5, with 11 bases that match TRBD1. The CDR3 extends over 15 amino acids. Germline trimming cut 3 bases from V and 5 bases from J; bases unmatched to any gene: 5. Germline V gene lookup returns CDR1 LNHDA and CDR2 SQIVND (reference sequence). This chain's CDR3 is CASSIGQGARETQYF. CDR3 bases: TGTGCCAGTAGTATCGGACAGGGGGCACGCGAGACCCAGTACTTC. Full variable domain (remainder filled in from reference TRBV19 and TRBJ2-5): DGGITQSPKYLFRKEGQNVTLSCEQNLNHDAMYWYRQDPGQGLRLIYYSQIVNDFQKGDIAEGYSVSREKKESFPLTVTSAQKNPTAFYLCASSIGQGARETQYFGPGTRLLVL.

The CDR3 DNA reads as TGCAGCGTTGAGTTGGGGACTCTGTACCAAGAGACCCAGTACTTC. This sequence encodes CSVELGTLYQETQYF. The chain employs TRBV29-1 and TRBJ2-5, with D possibly being TRBD2 (6 bases). In germline, CDR1 is SQVTM, CDR2 ANQGSEA. The CDR3 has 15 amino acids. V lost 3 bases and J 0 bases, leaving 14 bases between the germline ends. Supplemented by reference TRBV29-1 and TRBJ2-5, the full variable domain reads SAVISQKPSRDICQRGTSLTIQCQVDSQVTMMFWYRQQPGQSLTLIATANQGSEATYESGFVIDKFPISRPNLTFSTLTVSNMSPEDSSIYLCSVELGTLYQETQYFGPGTRLLVL.

The chain carries TRBV5-1 and TRBJ2-7; D is perhaps TRBD2 (5 bases). Germline lookup yields CDR1 SGHRS and CDR2 YFSETQ. CDR3 length equals 12 residues. V was shortened by 4 bases and J by 5 bases, with 10 bases between the two germline ends. CDR3 nucleotide sequence: TGCGCCAGCAGCGGGAGTTTCCACGAGCAGTACTTC. It yields the protein CASSGSFHEQYF.

DNA of the CDR3: TGTGCCAGCAGCTCAGCTAGCGGGCCCTACAATGAGCAGTTCTTC. Protein product: CASSSASGPYNEQFF. The chain uses TRBV11-2 and TRBJ2-1; TRBD2 aligns across 8 bases. The CDR3 has 15 residues. Germline assignment: CDR1 SGHAT and CDR2 FQNNGV. V lost 4 bases and J lost 2; bases outside the gene matches: 4.

The chain combines TRBV7-2 with TRBJ1-1; weak D call: TRBD1 (6 bases). The CDR3 consists of 13 residues. Trimming pared 1 base from V and 6 bases from J, leaving 9 bases between. Germline V gene data show CDR1 as SGHTA and CDR2 as FQGNSA. The chain's CDR3 is CASSLDRAAEAFF. The DNA for the CDR3 is TGTGCCAGCAGCTTAGACAGGGCAGCTGAAGCTTTCTTT.

V usage is TRBV3-1 (or the pseudogene TRBV3-2) and J usage is TRBJ1-1, with D possibly being TRBD1 (6 bases). The CDR3 totals 15 residues. The ends were cut back, 5 bases at V and 2 bases at J, with 15 bases in the middle. Germline V lookup: CDR1 LGHDT, CDR2 YNNKEL (reference sequence). This CDR3 is CASSASGHSNTEAFF. CDR3 nucleotide sequence: TGTGCCAGCAGCGCCTCGGGACACTCAAACACTGAAGCTTTCTTT.

This clone was seen more than once but under ten times. The chain has TRBV28 and TRBJ2-7, with 7 positions matching TRBD1. Germline lookup yields CDR1 MDHEN and CDR2 SYDVKM. The V gene end was trimmed by 4 bases and the J gene end by 2 bases; junction bases not matched to a gene: 2. The CDR3 extends over 13 amino acids. CDR3 DNA sequence: TGTGCCAGCAGTTCGGACAGGCCCTACGAGCAGTACTTC. Amino acids: CASSSDRPYEQYF.

The chain combines TRBV11-2 with TRBJ1-2, with TRBD1 as a possible D gene (5 bases). V shed 1 base and J shed 12 bases, with 15 bases lying between them. Looked up from germline, CDR1 is SGHAT and CDR2 is FQNNGV. This CDR3 comprises 13 residues. The CDR3 protein is CASSLVPGQFDTF. CDR3 DNA sequence: TGTGCCAGCAGCTTAGTGCCAGGGCAATTCGACACCTTC.

The chain is built from TRBV9 and TRBJ2-1; 9 positions match TRBD1. Germline CDR1 is SGDLS and CDR2 is YYNGEE. The junction had 8 bases not matched to a gene; V was cut back by 4 bases and J by 6 bases. The CDR3 has 15 amino acids. The CDR3 sequence is CASSLRQGGSNEQFF. The DNA of the CDR3 is TGTGCCAGCAGCCTCCGACAGGGGGGGTCCAATGAGCAGTTCTTC.

This clone has a single count. The sample carries other DNA sequences with the same CDR3. The rearrangement uses TRBV18 and TRBJ1-3; possibly TRBD1 for D (5 bases). Germline V gene lookup returns CDR1 KGHSH and CDR2 LQKENI. This CDR3 comprises 15 residues. Trimming shortened V by 1 base and J by 0 bases, and 7 bases separated the two germline ends. CDR3 protein: CASSPQTDSGNTIYF. As DNA, the CDR3 is TGTGCCAGCTCACCACAGACAGACTCTGGAAACACCATATATTTT.

The V gene is TRBV5-4, the J gene TRBJ1-2; D remains unclear. Germline CDR1 reads SGHNT; CDR2 reads YYREEE (reference sequence). This CDR3 region has 14 residues. V was shortened by 2 bases and J by 2 bases, with 10 bases between the two germline ends. The CDR3 region is CASSFTGQNYGYTF. For the CDR3, the DNA is TGTGCCAGCAGCTTCACTGGGCAGAACTATGGCTACACCTTC.

The rearrangement joins TRBV11-2 to TRBJ2-3, with TRBD2 identical over 7 bases. V shed 5 bases and J 0 bases; nucleotides not matched to a gene: 5. Germline V CDR1 and CDR2: SGHAT, FQNNGV. This CDR3 has 15 residues. CDR3 coding DNA: TGTGCCAGCAGCCTGAATAGCGGGAGCACAGATACGCAGTATTTT. Its translation: CASSLNSGSTDTQYF.

The chain recombines TRBV30 with TRBJ1-5; 7 bases align to TRBD1. Germline trimming cut 0 bases from V and 4 bases from J; bases unmatched to any gene: 6. Germline V lookup: CDR1 GTSNPN, CDR2 SVGIG (reference sequence). CDR3 length: 15 amino acids. The CDR3: CAWSVWRGRNQPQHF. The CDR3 DNA reads TGTGCCTGGAGTGTATGGAGGGGGCGAAATCAGCCCCAGCATTTT.

This clone occurred once. V and J are TRBV7-2 and TRBJ2-6, with no clear D. This CDR3 is 15 amino acids long. Germline assignment: CDR1 SGHTA and CDR2 FQGNSA. The V end was cut by 4 bases, the J end by 0 bases, with 7 bases between. The CDR3, as DNA: TGTGCCAGCAGCTCCCCCAGCTCTGGGGCCAACGTCCTGACTTTC. Translating gives CASSSPSSGANVLTF. The whole variable domain, remainder taken from reference TRBV7-2 and TRBJ2-6, is GAGVSQSPSNKVTEKGKDVELRCDPISGHTALYWYRQSLGQGLEFLIYFQGNSAPDKSGLPSDRFSAERTGGSVSTLTIQRTQQEDSAVYLCASSSPSSGANVLTFGAGSRLTVL.

This chain connects TRBV28 to TRBJ2-2, with TRBD1 matching over 9 bases. The germline V gene has CDR1 MDHEN and CDR2 SYDVKM. There are 15 residues in the CDR3. J was trimmed by 2 bases and V by 6 bases; bases with no gene match: 4. CDR3: CASRSDRGNTGELFF. In DNA form, the CDR3 reads TGTGCCAGCAGATCGGACAGGGGTAACACCGGGGAGCTGTTTTTT.

The rearrangement links TRBV19 to TRBJ2-6; D call uncertain. The V and J ends lost 9 bases and 2 bases respectively, with 20 bases between them. CDR1 is LNHDA, CDR2 SQIVND, per germline (reference sequence). This CDR3 comprises 17 residues. CDR3 residues: CASKDGSDVAGANVLTF. CDR3 coding DNA: TGTGCCAGCAAAGACGGCAGCGACGTAGCTGGGGCCAACGTCCTGACTTTC.

CDR3 bases: TGTGCCAGCAGTGAAGGGGGGGTTCCAATCTACGAGCAGTACTTC. Protein sequence: CASSEGGVPIYEQYF. The V call is TRBV6-1, the J call TRBJ2-7, with D perhaps matching TRBD2 (6 bases). The length of the CDR3 is 15 residues. Per germline, CDR1 MNHNS and CDR2 SASEGT. V shed 1 base and J shed 3 bases, with 13 bases lying between them.

V usage is TRBV7-2 and J usage is TRBJ1-3; a possible D gene is TRBD1 (6 bases). The V and J ends lost 0 bases and 4 bases respectively, with 7 bases between them. The CDR3 has 14 amino acids. CDR1 SGHTA and CDR2 FQGNSA come from the germline V gene. CDR3 DNA sequence: TGTGCCAGCAGCTTAGCCAGGGGAGGAAACACCATATATTTT. Translated: CASSLARGGNTIYF. Drawing the rest from reference TRBV7-2 and TRBJ1-3, the complete variable domain is GAGVSQSPSNKVTEKGKDVELRCDPISGHTALYWYRQSLGQGLEFLIYFQGNSAPDKSGLPSDRFSAERTGGSVSTLTIQRTQQEDSAVYLCASSLARGGNTIYFGEGSWLTVV.

This clone showed up just a few times. The chain links TRBV7-9 to TRBJ1-1; TRBD1 aligns across 9 bases. CDR1 and CDR2 (germline): SEHNR, FQNEAQ (reference sequence). This CDR3 is built from 16 residues. The V gene end was trimmed by 5 bases and the J gene end by 0 bases; junction bases not matched to a gene: 7. In DNA form, the CDR3 reads TGTGCCAGCAGCCGTCCGACAGGGGGGTTGAACACTGAAGCTTTCTTT. Translating it yields CASSRPTGGLNTEAFF.

This clone was observed a few times. This rearrangement joins TRBV7-3 to TRBJ2-3; D is perhaps TRBD2 (5 bases). V dropped 5 bases and J dropped 1 base, with 10 bases sitting between them. CDR1 and CDR2 (germline): SGHTA, FQGTGA. This CDR3 comprises 14 residues. CDR3 coding DNA: TGTGCCAGCAGCAGCGGCCTCGGCACAGATACGCAGTATTTT. This sequence encodes CASSSGLGTDTQYF.

The chain is built from TRBV5-1 and TRBJ2-5, with D maybe TRBD1 (6 bases). V lost 4 bases, J lost 5 bases, and 18 bases lay in between. The CDR3 extends over 15 amino acids. Germline assignment: CDR1 SGHRS and CDR2 YFSETQ. The CDR3: CASSPLDRRVETQYF. DNA of the CDR3: TGCGCCAGCAGCCCGCTTGACAGGAGAGTGGAGACCCAGTACTTC.

The genes are TRBV9 and TRBJ1-2, with 8 bases aligning to TRBD1. This CDR3 region has 16 residues. V lost 2 bases to trimming and J lost 4 bases; unmatched junction nucleotides: 10. CDR1 is SGDLS and CDR2 is YYNGEE in the germline V gene. This CDR3 is CASSVTGTGGFYGYTF. The DNA of the CDR3 is TGTGCCAGCAGCGTTACCGGGACAGGAGGATTCTATGGCTACACCTTC.

As regards this clone: The sample has other DNA sequences that encode this CDR3 too. The genes are TRBV3-1 (or the pseudogene TRBV3-2) and TRBJ1-1; D is uncertain. This CDR3 is 13 amino acids long. Trimming took 2 bases from V and 1 from J, leaving 5 bases between them. The germline CDR1 and CDR2 sequences are LGHDT and YNNKEL (reference sequence). The CDR3 coding sequence is TGTGCCAGCAGCCAAAATAGGAACACTGAAGCTTTCTTT. Encoded protein: CASSQNRNTEAFF.

The rearrangement joins TRBV6-5 to TRBJ1-1, with 7 positions matching TRBD1. The junction had 11 bases not matched to a gene; V was cut back by 4 bases and J by 9 bases. The CDR3 has 14 amino acids. Germline CDR1 MNHEY, CDR2 SVGAGI. DNA for the CDR3: TGTGCCAGCAGTTCACAGGGGTTGGTCCACAAAGCTTTCTTT. Translation gives CASSSQGLVHKAFF.

J is TRBJ2-3 and V is TRBV6-6; weak D call: TRBD2 (6 bases). V lost 6 bases, J lost 5 bases, and 18 bases lay in between. Germline loops: CDR1 MNHNY, CDR2 SVGAGI (reference sequence). The CDR3 consists of 15 residues. This CDR3 is CASRREGATVDTQYF. The DNA for the CDR3 is TGTGCCAGCAGGCGGGAAGGAGCGACAGTAGATACGCAGTATTTT.

This chain joins TRBV3-1 (or the pseudogene TRBV3-2) and TRBJ1-2; possible D gene TRBD1, 5 bases. The CDR3 contains 16 residues. From germline, CDR1 is LGHDT and CDR2 YNNKEL (reference sequence). Trimming took 0 bases from V and 4 from J, leaving 15 bases between them. This chain's CDR3 is CASSQDRRGQAYGYTF. The CDR3 DNA is TGTGCCAGCAGCCAAGATCGGAGGGGTCAGGCCTATGGCTACACCTTC.

This chain links TRBV11-3 with TRBJ2-5; 13 bases align to TRBD2. This CDR3 has 16 residues. With V trimmed by 5 bases and J by 5 bases, 8 bases remained unmatched. Per the germline V gene, CDR1 is SGHNT and CDR2 is YENEEA. Here the CDR3 reads CASSLGTSGTIETQYF. The CDR3 nucleotides read TGTGCCAGCAGCCTCGGGACTAGCGGGACCATTGAGACCCAGTACTTC. Using reference TRBV11-3 and TRBJ2-5 for the parts outside the CDR3, the full variable domain is EAGVVQSPRYKIIEKKQPVAFWCNPISGHNTLYWYLQNLGQGPELLIRYENEEAVDDSQLPKDRFSAERLKGVDSTLKIQPAELGDSAVYLCASSLGTSGTIETQYFGPGTRLLVL.

V is TRBV30 and J is TRBJ1-1; 7 nucleotides align to TRBD1. The CDR3 runs to 17 residues. The germline gives CDR1 GTSNPN, CDR2 SVGIG (reference sequence). V lost 0 bases, J lost 0 bases, and 10 bases stayed unmatched. The CDR3 region is CAWSVKGGKSLNTEAFF. CDR3 nucleotides: TGTGCCTGGAGTGTCAAAGGGGGCAAGAGTTTGAACACTGAAGCTTTCTTT.

This rearrangement joins TRBV7-3 to TRBJ1-2, with 7 bases that match TRBD1. This CDR3 comprises 13 residues. With V trimmed by 5 bases and J by 8 bases, 8 bases remained unmatched. CDR1 is SGHTA, CDR2 FQGTGA, per germline. The CDR3 DNA is TGTGCCAGCAGCCCAACAGGGGAAGGAGGCTACACCTTC. Protein: CASSPTGEGGYTF.